The rows below give T cell receptor beta chains drawn from one sample of a study of blood T cell repertoires in COVID-19. Measured with immunoSEQ multiplex PCR; TCRdb has only the in-frame clones, and not every one. Of hundreds of thousands of clones in the sample, more than 75% were seen once. The sequenced sample consisted of peripheral blood. All receptors come from a man aged 45-65 years with acute or convalescent COVID-19. Each CDR3 is given with its conserved first and last residue.

v_gene,j_gene,CDR3aa
TRBV15,TRBJ1-2,CATSRVRYNGYTF
TRBV5-4,TRBJ2-5,CASSNLDRQETQYF
TRBV3-1/TRBV3-2,TRBJ2-1,CASSRDRSYNEQFF
TRBV7-2,TRBJ1-1,CASSLVAVNTEAFF
TRBV7-8,TRBJ2-3,CASSLGQTDTQYF
TRBV4-1,TRBJ1-5,CASSQMTGLGPQHF
TRBV18,TRBJ1-4,CASSPAEFGEKLFF
TRBV15,TRBJ1-2,CATSSHHGYGYTF
TRBV29-1,TRBJ2-3,CSVEVQTGTDTQYF
TRBV30,TRBJ1-5,CAWSPPGVGRTQHF
TRBV6-5,TRBJ1-5,CASRTESNQPQHF
TRBV19,TRBJ1-2,CASSRQAIYGYTF
TRBV19,TRBJ1-2,CASTTGTGSRWGYGYTF
TRBV19,TRBJ1-5,CASSARYSNQPQHF
TRBV3-1/TRBV3-2,TRBJ2-5,CASSHPIRGLAGQQETQYF
TRBV25-1,TRBJ1-1,CASSEQGGNTEAFF
TRBV7-9,TRBJ2-5,CASSLGGPPGETQYF
TRBV30,TRBJ2-3,CAWRAGGRTDTQYF
TRBV3-1/TRBV3-2,TRBJ1-3,CASSQATGGNTIYF
TRBV10-2,TRBJ1-1,CASSDMNTEAFF
TRBV9,TRBJ1-1,CASSPPSDTEAFF
TRBV5-1,TRBJ2-7,CASGSRDLGYEQYF
TRBV6-5,TRBJ1-4,CASKQGANEKLFF
TRBV18,TRBJ1-1,CASSGRLGTEAFF
TRBV7-6,TRBJ2-2,CASLQGAIGTGELFF
TRBV9,TRBJ1-1,CASSPHYEAGGTEAFF
TRBV25-1,TRBJ1-5,CASSERGEQPQHF
TRBV7-8,TRBJ2-7,CASSLVSATGGYEQYF
TRBV19,TRBJ1-1,CASSIKTGAAGTEAFF
TRBV5-1,TRBJ2-5,CASSLVKGIKETQYF
TRBV7-3,TRBJ2-7,CASSLAGSSYEQYF
TRBV11-1,TRBJ2-7,CASTGQGYLEQYF
TRBV10-1,TRBJ1-1,CATRQGMNTEAFF